These 3 T cell receptor beta chains were sequenced from one sample in a study of T cells in Graves' hyperthyroidism and ophthalmopathy. TCR beta CDR3 regions were amplified from RNA. Using the HTBI primer set, a first-round RT-PCR was run on the TCR CDR3. TCRdb re-called the multiplex PCR reads through MiXCR, storing one row per CDR3 protein. The sample has a few hundred thousand distinct CDR3 sequences, 46% seen once. The sequenced sample was peripheral blood or thyroid tissue (not recorded which). Receptors were obtained from a woman aged 18-35 years with Graves' hyperthyroidism.

Comments on this clonotype: One end of the junction is discordant with germline, which a read error may explain. This sequence joins TRBV29-1 and TRBJ2-5; D is possibly TRBD1 (6 bases). CDR1 SQVTM and CDR2 ANQGSEA come from the germline V gene. This CDR3 is built from 11 residues. This CDR3 reads CSVEQGETQYF. In nucleotides, the CDR3 is TGTAGCGTTGAACAGGGAGAGACCCAGTACTTC.

In regard to this clonotype: This clone may be a read error of a much larger clone one base away. This chain uses TRBV5-1 with TRBJ2-7; 9 bases align to TRBD2. Germline V gene data show CDR1 as SGHRS and CDR2 as YFSETQ. The CDR3 is made up of 14 amino acids. In DNA form, the CDR3 reads TGCGCCAGCAGCGAGGCGGGGGGGGCCTACGGGCAGTACTTC. Translating it yields CASSEAGGAYGQYF.

This clonotype has a handful of counts. The chain combines TRBV2 with TRBJ2-7; the match to TRBD1 covers 8 bases. CDR1 is SNHLY, CDR2 FYNNEI, per germline. V dropped 7 bases and J dropped 1; count of bases not matched to a gene: 6. The CDR3 is made up of 14 amino acids. CDR3 DNA: TGTGCCAGCATGCCGGACAGGGAATCCTACGAGCAGTACTTC. Its translation is CASMPDRESYEQYF.